This T cell receptor (beta chain) was sequenced in a study of T-cell reconstitution after alpha-beta-depleted transplantation in children. Study-level findings and limits: T-cell numbers and diversity one year post-transplant derived largely from freshly generated T cells. Diversity of TCRbeta at day 60 was high in some patients, arising from surviving recipient T cells and thymic progenitors. Reportedly, alpha-beta T cells present about two months post-transplant originated from several hundred expanded clones of graft origin.

Unmatched junction bases numbered 5, after V lost 0 bases and J lost 1 base. In germline, CDR1 is SGHDT, CDR2 YYEEEE. CDR3 length equals 17 residues. This clonotype was seen a handful of times. Its antigen is as yet unknown. A library of TCRbeta sequences, prepared with unique molecular identifiers, was generated. TCRdb reanalysed the PCR reads using MiXCR and keeps one entry per CDR3 protein. The repertoire holds some 78,000 distinct CDR3 sequences, roughly 15% seen once, with around 26% in the top ten. This sequence originates from a male patient aged 2-9 years who had a stem cell transplant for acute lymphoblastic leukemia, so the T cells may come from the graft donor. The rearrangement links TRBV5-6 to TRBJ2-2, with 8 bases fitting TRBD2. The sample was PBMCs, mostly from graft donor cells, taken 180 days after TCRalphabeta/CD19-depleted stem cell transplant. This chain's CDR3 is CASSLAGLAGNTGELFF. The CDR3 nucleotides are TGTGCCAGCAGCTTGGCTGGCCTAGCGGGGAACACCGGGGAGCTGTTTTTT.